Detailed here is one T cell receptor beta chain. Original analysis: Reference gene primers were amplified, and this amplification served to estimate nucleated cell counts. Some clones are missing from TCRdb's copy, which holds only in-frame ones; the method was immunoSEQ multiplex PCR. V, J and clone size were drawn from that table, and D and trimming were deduced from the DNA. The table records under 250,000 clones, around four fifths of them present only once. The CDR3 extends over 13 amino acids. Germline V gene sequence: CDR1 SNHLY, CDR2 FYNNEI. V was cut by 5 bases and J by 3 bases, with 10 bases left in between. This sample was included in a study of blood T cell repertoires in COVID-19.

The sequence was obtained from a woman between 40 and 55 years old with active or convalescent COVID-19. The V call is TRBV2, the J call TRBJ1-2; D may be TRBD1 (5 bases). The sample taken for sequencing was peripheral blood. This CDR3 is CASSTDSYYGYTF. CDR3 DNA: TGTGCCAGCAGTACCGACAGTTACTATGGCTACACCTTC.